These T cell receptor beta chains were read from a single sample in a study of blood T cell repertoires in COVID-19. The assay was immunoSEQ multiplex PCR, and TCRdb's table has in-frame clones only and misses some. The sample has a few hundred thousand clones; around 87% are singletons. The source material was PBMCs or T cells enriched from blood (not recorded which). These receptors originate from a man aged 40-49 years in a cohort exposed to, infected with or recovered from COVID-19 (not recorded which). CDR3s include the opening cysteine and the closing phenylalanine or tryptophan. A D gene is named only where the DNA matches it firmly. Rows give clone size only sometimes, using once, few, many, or a class for an expanded clone.

abundance	d_gene	v_gene	j_gene	CDR3aa	CDR3nt
NA	NA	TRBV2	TRBJ2-1	CASSEGAGGNEQFF	TGTGCCAGCAGTGAAGGGGCAGGCGGGAATGAGCAGTTCTTC
NA	NA	TRBV19	TRBJ2-2	CASSIGTRADGELFF	TGTGCCAGTAGTATTGGTACCAGGGCTGACGGGGAGCTGTTTTTT
NA	TRBD2	TRBV2	TRBJ2-4	CASSRTSGVAKNIQYF	TGTGCCAGCAGCCGGACTAGCGGAGTAGCCAAAAACATTCAGTACTTC
NA	TRBD1	TRBV3-1/TRBV3-2	TRBJ2-7	CASRQRDRPYEQYF	TGTGCCAGCAGGCAACGGGACAGACCCTACGAGCAGTACTTC
NA	NA	TRBV4-1	TRBJ2-2	CASSRDRSNTGELFF	TGCGCCAGCAGCCGCGACAGATCGAACACCGGGGAGCTGTTTTTT
NA	TRBD1	TRBV19	TRBJ2-7	CASSIFLGQGGYEQYF	TGTGCCAGTAGTATATTCCTCGGACAGGGGGGCTACGAGCAGTACTTC
NA	NA	TRBV6-5	TRBJ1-2	CAGDSFLNYGYTF	TGTGCCGGCGACAGTTTTCTAAACTATGGCTACACCTTC
few	NA	TRBV2	TRBJ1-5	CASSREPVKNQPQHF	TGTGCCAGCAGCCGCGAGCCGGTTAAGAATCAGCCCCAGCATTTT
NA	TRBD2	TRBV9	TRBJ2-1	CASSVTSGRAIEQFF	TGTGCCAGCAGCGTTACTAGCGGGAGGGCCATTGAGCAGTTCTTC
NA	NA	TRBV11-2	TRBJ1-6	CASSLVRLSSSYNSPLHF	TGTGCCAGCAGCTTAGTGCGGCTCTCGAGCTCCTATAATTCACCCCTCCACTTT
NA	TRBD1	TRBV25-1	TRBJ2-5	CASSEGTGTTQYF	TGTGCCAGCAGTGAAGGGACAGGGACTACCCAGTACTTC
NA	NA	TRBV3-1/TRBV3-2	TRBJ2-6	CASSRRVPSSGANVLTF	TGTGCCAGCAGTCGCCGGGTCCCCAGCTCTGGGGCCAACGTCCTGACTTTC
NA	TRBD1	TRBV2	TRBJ2-3	CASNGQGTDTQYF	TGTGCCAGCAACGGACAGGGGACAGATACGCAGTATTTT
NA	TRBD1	TRBV5-3	TRBJ1-6	CARIRWDSDNSPLHF	TGTGCCAGAATCCGGTGGGACAGTGATAATTCACCTCTCCACTTT
NA	TRBD1	TRBV28	TRBJ1-5	CASSRGTGLNQPQHF	TGTGCCAGCAGTCGGGGGACAGGGTTGAATCAGCCCCAGCATTTT
NA	NA	TRBV3-1/TRBV3-2	TRBJ2-1	CASSRRVGGRDNEQFF	TGTGCCAGCAGCCGGCGGGTCGGGGGGCGGGACAATGAGCAGTTCTTC
NA	NA	TRBV28	TRBJ2-3	CASGFSQYF	TGTGCCAGCGGCTTCTCGCAGTATTTT
NA	TRBD2	TRBV5-8	TRBJ2-2	CASRRLAGTGELFF	TGTGCCAGCAGGAGACTAGCGGGAACCGGGGAGCTGTTTTTT
few	NA	TRBV4-1	TRBJ2-7	CASSQAAGSYPYEQYF	TGCGCCAGCAGCCAAGCGGCAGGGTCTTATCCCTACGAGCAGTACTTC
NA	TRBD1	TRBV10-2	TRBJ1-2	CASTWGQGGSGYTF	TGCGCCAGCACCTGGGGACAGGGGGGTAGTGGCTACACCTTC
NA	TRBD2	TRBV5-6	TRBJ2-7	CASSPGLAASYEQYF	TGTGCCAGCAGCCCGGGACTAGCGGCCTCCTACGAGCAGTACTTC
NA	TRBD2	TRBV4-2	TRBJ2-3	CASSQGLAGPSTDTQYF	TGTGCCAGCAGCCAAGGACTAGCGGGCCCTAGCACAGATACGCAGTATTTT